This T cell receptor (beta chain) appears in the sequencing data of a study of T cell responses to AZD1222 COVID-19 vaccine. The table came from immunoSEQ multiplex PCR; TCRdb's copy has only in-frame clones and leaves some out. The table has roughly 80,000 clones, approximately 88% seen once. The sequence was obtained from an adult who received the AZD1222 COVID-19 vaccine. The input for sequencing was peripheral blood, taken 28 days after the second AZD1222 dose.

The CDR3 nucleotides are TGCAGTGCTAGTCGTCTAGCGGGGGGGCCCGCCTACAATGAGCAGTTCTTC. It is translated as CSASRLAGGPAYNEQFF. This sequence joins TRBV20-1 and TRBJ2-1; 12 positions match TRBD2. CDR3 length equals 17 residues. The ends lost 3 bases at V and 2 bases at J; junction bases unmatched: 8. The germline gives CDR1 DFQATT, CDR2 SNEGSKA (reference sequence).